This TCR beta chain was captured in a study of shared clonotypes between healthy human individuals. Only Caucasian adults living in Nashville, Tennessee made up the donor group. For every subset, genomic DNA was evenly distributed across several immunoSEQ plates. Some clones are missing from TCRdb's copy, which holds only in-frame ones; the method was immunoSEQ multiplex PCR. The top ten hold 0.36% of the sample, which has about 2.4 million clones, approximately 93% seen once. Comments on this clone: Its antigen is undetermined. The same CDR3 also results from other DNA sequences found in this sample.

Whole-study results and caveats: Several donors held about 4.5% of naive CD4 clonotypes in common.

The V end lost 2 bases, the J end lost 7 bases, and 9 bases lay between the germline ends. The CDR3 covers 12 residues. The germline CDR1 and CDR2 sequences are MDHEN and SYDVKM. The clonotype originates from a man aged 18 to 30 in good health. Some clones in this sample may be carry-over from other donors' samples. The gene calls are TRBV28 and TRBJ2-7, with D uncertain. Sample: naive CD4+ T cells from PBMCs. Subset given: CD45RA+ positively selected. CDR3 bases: TGTGCCAGCAGTTTACGCCCCGGGGAGCAGTACTTC. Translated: CASSLRPGEQYF.